This TCR beta chain was captured by sequencing in a study of T cells after yellow fever vaccination. Study outcomes and limitations: Once the booster was given, most primary-vaccination clones reappeared, at about 96% for CD4 and approximately 88% for CD8. Compared with primary, the secondary response was weaker and peaked at day 5, not 15. Only a minor proportion of clonotypes was detected across both CD4 and CD8 compartments.

Trimming stripped 7 bases from V and 9 bases from J, with 22 bases between. In germline, CDR1 is SGHTS, CDR2 YDEGEE. There are 14 residues in the CDR3. As to this clonotype: What it recognizes is unknown.

A 5'RACE template-switching step, the method used to make TCR cDNA, added a universal primer site and UMIs. TCRdb recomputed calls from the 5' RACE reads with MiXCR, one row per CDR3 protein. The table lists roughly 330,000 distinct CDR3 sequences, around 6.8% of them singletons. V usage is TRBV5-8 and J usage is TRBJ2-5, with D possibly matching TRBD2 (5 bases). The material was PBMCs, obtained 35 to 50 days after the first yellow fever vaccination. This receptor was obtained from a man between 18 and 29 years old who received the YFV17D yellow fever vaccine. The CDR3 here is CASLAGGTVMAQYF. The CDR3, as DNA: TGTGCCAGCCTGGCCGGAGGTACCGTGATGGCCCAGTACTTC. The full variable domain, in which reference TRBV5-8 and TRBJ2-5 provide the parts outside the CDR3, is EAGVTQSPTHLIKTRGQQATLRCSPISGHTSVYWYQQALGLGLQFLLWYDEGEERNRGNFPPRFSGRQFPNYSSELNVNALELEDSALYLCASLAGGTVMAQYFGPGTRLLVL.